Following are 16 T cell receptor beta chains from one sample sequenced in a study of cytomegalovirus exposure and HLA in healthy donors. Primers included in the PCR were 60 Vbeta and 13 Jbeta primers. TCRdb's copy holds only in-frame clones and misses some; the assay was immunoSEQ multiplex PCR. The sample carries around 190,000 clones, around three quarters recorded once. Sequencing was carried out using PBMCs. The receptors were sampled from a man in his forties or fifties in good health and CMV-seronegative.

The rearrangement links TRBV9 to TRBJ2-1; no clear D gene. The CDR3 sequence is 17 residues long. The V gene lost 0 bases and the J gene lost 9 bases, with 22 bases spanning the gap. CDR1 and CDR2 from the germline V gene are SGDLS and YYNGEE. The CDR3, as DNA: TGTGCCAGCAGCGTAGAGGCCGACTTGGCCCGCGTGAGTGAGCAGTTCTTC. This gives the protein CASSVEADLARVSEQFF.

The chain links TRBV10-3 to TRBJ2-5; 14 nucleotides match TRBD2. The germline gives CDR1 ENHRY, CDR2 SYGVKD. The J segment lost 4 bases and the V segment lost 4 bases, leaving 8 bases of the junction unmatched. The CDR3 sequence is 17 residues long. CDR3 in DNA: TGTGCCATCAGTGGGTCAGGGACTAGCGGGGGAAGAGAGACCCAGTACTTC. Protein sequence: CAISGSGTSGGRETQYF.

This clone occurred once. Written as DNA, the CDR3 is TGCAGCGTTTGGGCCGCATGGTCTGGAAACACCATATATTTT. Amino acids: CSVWAAWSGNTIYF. This chain uses TRBV29-1 with TRBJ1-3, with D hard to call. Trimming left V 5 bases short and J 1 base short, with 12 bases between. Per germline, CDR1 SQVTM and CDR2 ANQGSEA. The CDR3 contains 14 residues.

This clone has just one count. The chain uses TRBV7-9 and TRBJ2-7, with TRBD1 matching 10 bases. The V segment lost 6 bases and the J segment 6 bases; nucleotides outside the gene matches: 11. The CDR3 consists of 15 residues. CDR1 SEHNR and CDR2 FQNEAQ come from the germline V gene (reference sequence). The CDR3 coding sequence is TGTGCCAGCAGTATCCCCCGGGACAGGGGTTTCGAGCAGTACTTC. Protein sequence: CASSIPRDRGFEQYF.

The rearrangement links TRBV27 to TRBJ2-7; 7 nucleotides match TRBD2. The trim removed 5 bases at V and 2 bases at J, leaving 6 bases unmatched. Germline V gene lookup returns CDR1 MNHEY and CDR2 SMNVEV (reference sequence). This CDR3 has 14 amino acids. The CDR3 is CASSRRAGAYEQYF. CDR3 coding DNA: TGTGCCAGCAGTAGGAGGGCGGGGGCCTACGAGCAGTACTTC.

The chain employs TRBV19 and TRBJ2-2; TRBD1 matches 10 bases. Germline V gene lookup returns CDR1 LNHDA and CDR2 SQIVND (reference sequence). This CDR3 has 14 amino acids. V shed 11 bases, J shed 3 bases, and the junction held 6 bases outside the gene matches. CDR3 DNA sequence: TGTGCCTGCAGGGGACAGGGGTACACCGGGGAGCTGTTTTTT. Amino acids: CACRGQGYTGELFF.

J is TRBJ2-3 and V is TRBV5-4; the match to TRBD2 covers 9 bases. V shed 4 bases and J 1 base; nucleotides not matched to a gene: 4. The germline V gene encodes CDR1 SGHNT and CDR2 YYREEE (reference sequence). The length of the CDR3 is 15 residues. The CDR3 DNA follows: TGTGCCAGCAGCCCGACTAGCGGAGGCACAGATACGCAGTATTTT. The encoded protein is CASSPTSGGTDTQYF.

V and J are TRBV2 and TRBJ1-5, with 8 bases that match TRBD1. The CDR3 is made up of 14 amino acids. Unmatched junction bases numbered 2, after V lost 4 bases and J lost 3 bases. Germline assignment: CDR1 SNHLY and CDR2 FYNNEI. The CDR3 nucleotides read TGTGCCAGCAGTGCGGACAGGGTCAATCAGCCCCAGCATTTT. Amino acid sequence: CASSADRVNQPQHF.

This rearrangement joins TRBV27 to TRBJ1-4, with 10 positions matching TRBD1. The CDR3 is 15 residues long. J lost 8 bases, V lost 6 bases, and 9 bases had no gene match. Per the germline V gene, CDR1 is MNHEY and CDR2 is SMNVEV (reference sequence). In nucleotides, the CDR3 is TGTGCCAGCAGCCTAGACAGGGGGCTAGGCGAAAAACTGTTTTTT. This gives the protein CASSLDRGLGEKLFF.

The chain is built from TRBV6-5 and TRBJ1-4; no clear D gene. Germline loops: CDR1 MNHEY, CDR2 SVGAGI. The CDR3 consists of 16 residues. Trimming shortened V by 2 bases and J by 3 bases, and 13 bases separated the two germline ends. CDR3 amino acids: CASSYGSLSANEKLFF. DNA of the CDR3: TGTGCCAGCAGTTACGGGAGCCTTAGTGCTAATGAAAAACTGTTTTTT.

V is TRBV6-5 and J is TRBJ1-6; weak D call: TRBD1 (5 bases). V was pared by 2 bases and J by 8 bases, with 13 bases between. The CDR3 runs 15 residues. The germline V gene has CDR1 MNHEY and CDR2 SVGAGI. The CDR3 protein is CASSYRLQADSPLHF. Here the CDR3 DNA reads TGTGCCAGCAGTTACAGGTTACAGGCTGATTCACCCCTCCACTTT.

The chain uses TRBV4-3 and TRBJ2-3; maybe TRBD2 (6 bases). This CDR3 comprises 18 residues. CDR1 and CDR2 from the germline V gene are LGHNA and YSLEER. Trimming took off 0 bases at V and 0 bases at J, with 16 bases between the two ends. This chain's CDR3 is CASSQDRAGTSSTDTQYF. The CDR3 DNA reads TGCGCCAGCAGCCAAGATAGGGCGGGGACTTCTAGCACAGATACGCAGTATTTT.

The rearrangement joins TRBV11-3 to TRBJ2-7; D ambiguous. The V end lost 5 bases, the J end lost 4 bases, and 15 bases lay between the germline ends. The CDR3 runs 14 residues. CDR1 is SGHNT, CDR2 YENEEA, per germline. The CDR3 spells CASSDRAWSYEQYF. In nucleotides, the CDR3 is TGTGCCAGCAGCGACCGCGCGTGGAGTTACGAGCAGTACTTC.

The genes are TRBV4-3 and TRBJ1-1; 9 nucleotides line up with TRBD1. Germline-derived CDR1 and CDR2 are LGHNA and YSLEER. J gave up 5 bases and V 6 bases, and 7 bases lay outside the gene matches. The CDR3 spans 14 residues. The CDR3 nucleotides read TGCGCCAGCAGGGGGACAGGGCAGCGGACTGAAGCTTTCTTT. It specifies CASRGTGQRTEAFF.

The CDR3 nucleotides are TGTGCCAGCAGTTACTCCGCTCAGACCTCGGGTCAGCCCCAGCATTTT. Its protein is CASSYSAQTSGQPQHF. The chain links TRBV6-6 to TRBJ1-5, with unresolved D. V dropped 0 bases and J dropped 6 bases, with 15 bases sitting between them. The length of the CDR3 is 16 residues. Germline CDR1 is MNHNY and CDR2 is SVGAGI (reference sequence).

The rearrangement joins TRBV21-1 to TRBJ2-7; the D call TRBD1 from the table was never checked on the DNA. TRBV21-1 is a recognized pseudogene. The CDR3 spans 16 residues. CDR3: CASSKGTGTGGDEQYF. The CDR3 nucleotides are TGTGCCAGCAGCAAGGGTACCGGGACAGGAGGAGACGAGCAGTACTTC.